Following are 16 T cell receptor beta chains from one sample sequenced in a study of OX40 agonist ivuxolimab in advanced cancers. Sequencing used immunoSEQ multiplex PCR; TCRdb keeps in-frame clones, though not all of them. The sample gives about 76,000 clones, around nine tenths of which show up once; less than 3% is in the top ten. This sample comprised CD4+ or CD8+ T cells sorted from blood, obtained in a trial of the OX40 agonist ivuxolimab. The receptors shown here come from an adult with an advanced solid tumor such as melanoma, head and neck, liver or kidney cancer.

The rearrangement links TRBV5-1 to TRBJ2-3; D might be TRBD1 or TRBD2, each matching 5 bases. CDR1 is SGHRS, CDR2 YFSETQ, per germline. Trimming removed 2 bases from V and 4 bases from J, with 8 bases in between. The CDR3 length is 13 residues. The CDR3 region has the DNA TGCGCCAGCAGCTTTGGGGGAGCAGATACGCAGTATTTT. Encoded protein: CASSFGGADTQYF.

V usage is TRBV5-4 and J usage is TRBJ1-1, with D maybe TRBD1 (6 bases). V gave up 7 bases and J gave up 6 bases, with 19 bases separating them. From germline, CDR1 is SGHNT and CDR2 YYREEE (reference sequence). This CDR3 spans 14 amino acids. CDR3 coding DNA: TGTGCCAGCCGAAACCTCGGGGGGCCCCCTGAAGCTTTCTTT. This gives the protein CASRNLGGPPEAFF. Looking up the rest from reference TRBV5-4 and TRBJ1-1 gives the full variable domain: ETGVTQSPTHLIKTRGQQVTLRCSSQSGHNTVSWYQQALGQGPQFIFQYYREEENGRGNFPPRFSGLQFPNYSSELNVNALELDDSALYLCASRNLGGPPEAFFGQGTRLTVV.

The V and J genes are TRBV7-6 and TRBJ2-5, with 15 bases lining up with TRBD2. Germline CDR1 and CDR2: SGHVS and FNYEAQ. J lost 2 bases, V lost 3 bases, and 1 base had no gene match. There are 16 residues in the CDR3. CDR3 residues: CASSFGLAGGQETQYF. In nucleotides, the CDR3 is TGTGCCAGCAGCTTCGGACTAGCGGGGGGGCAAGAGACCCAGTACTTC.

The chain links TRBV30 to TRBJ1-3, with 8 bases aligning to TRBD1. Germline V CDR1 and CDR2: GTSNPN, SVGIG (reference sequence). This CDR3 is 15 amino acids long. V lost 4 bases and J lost 3; bases outside the gene matches: 8. This chain's CDR3 is CAWKKDRVLGNTIYF. In DNA, the CDR3 is TGTGCCTGGAAAAAGGACAGGGTGCTTGGAAACACCATATATTTT.

The rearrangement joins TRBV18 to TRBJ2-6, with 9 bases identical to TRBD1. J gave up 0 bases and V 3 bases, and 6 bases lay outside the gene matches. The germline CDR1 and CDR2 sequences are KGHSH and LQKENI. The CDR3 runs to 18 residues. The CDR3 loop reads CASSPQTGGFSGANVLTF. For the CDR3, the DNA is TGTGCCAGCTCACCGCAGACAGGGGGATTCTCTGGGGCCAACGTCCTGACTTTC. Supplemented by reference TRBV18 and TRBJ2-6, the full variable domain reads NAGVMQNPRHLVRRRGQEARLRCSPMKGHSHVYWYRQLPEEGLKFMVYLQKENIIDESGMPKERFSAEFPKEGPSILRIQQVVRGDSAAYFCASSPQTGGFSGANVLTFGAGSRLTVL.

In its sample, this clone was seen a few times. The chain uses TRBV5-1 and TRBJ2-2, with unresolved D. This CDR3 has 14 amino acids. V lost 0 bases and J lost 7, with 10 bases in between. CDR1 and CDR2 from the germline V gene are SGHRS and YFSETQ. CDR3 protein: CASSLARVDGELFF. In DNA, the CDR3 is TGCGCCAGCAGCTTGGCTAGAGTGGACGGGGAGCTGTTTTTT. The variable domain in full, with the rest retrieved from reference TRBV5-1 and TRBJ2-2, is KAGVTQTPRYLIKTRGQQVTLSCSPISGHRSVSWYQQTPGQGLQFLFEYFSETQRNKGNFPGRFSGRQFSNSRSEMNVSTLELGDSALYLCASSLARVDGELFFGEGSRLTVL.

This rearrangement joins TRBV5-4 to TRBJ2-1; 7 nucleotides match TRBD2. This CDR3 has 14 amino acids. With 5 bases clipped from V and 10 bases from J, the junction kept 12 bases outside the gene matches. Germline loops: CDR1 SGHNT, CDR2 YYREEE (reference sequence). CDR3 sequence reads: CASSFTSEVGEQFF. The DNA of the CDR3 is TGTGCCAGCAGTTTTACTAGCGAGGTAGGGGAGCAGTTCTTC. Full variable domain (outside the CDR3, taken from reference TRBV5-4 and TRBJ2-1): ETGVTQSPTHLIKTRGQQVTLRCSSQSGHNTVSWYQQALGQGPQFIFQYYREEENGRGNFPPRFSGLQFPNYSSELNVNALELDDSALYLCASSFTSEVGEQFFGPGTRLTVL.

This chain connects TRBV13 to TRBJ1-4; no reliable D call. The CDR3 has 13 amino acids. Per germline, CDR1 PRHDT and CDR2 FYEKMQ (reference sequence). V lost 3 bases and J lost 5, with 7 bases in between. The CDR3 DNA is TGTGCCAGCAGCTTGAGTCCGAATGAAAAACTGTTTTTT. Translation: CASSLSPNEKLFF.

The chain recombines TRBV28 with TRBJ2-7, with 8 bases fitting TRBD1. The ends lost 6 bases at V and 4 bases at J; junction bases unmatched: 11. Germline CDR1 and CDR2: MDHEN and SYDVKM. The CDR3 totals 15 residues. The CDR3 DNA reads TGTGCCAGCAGACATACTCTCAGGGGGCGGTACGAGCAGTACTTC. This codes for CASRHTLRGRYEQYF.

The V gene is TRBV11-3, the J gene TRBJ1-1; a possible D gene is TRBD1 (6 bases). This CDR3 region has 16 residues. CDR1 is SGHNT, CDR2 YENEEA, per germline. V lost 5 bases and J 3 bases, leaving 19 bases between the germline ends. CDR3 bases: TGTGCCAGCAGCACGCCCTATACAGGGAGGGACACTGAAGCTTTCTTT. Protein product: CASSTPYTGRDTEAFF. Based on the CDR3 plus reference TRBV11-3 and TRBJ1-1, the full variable domain is EAGVVQSPRYKIIEKKQPVAFWCNPISGHNTLYWYLQNLGQGPELLIRYENEEAVDDSQLPKDRFSAERLKGVDSTLKIQPAELGDSAVYLCASSTPYTGRDTEAFFGQGTRLTVV.

The chain carries TRBV30 and TRBJ1-2; D perhaps matches TRBD1 (5 bases). CDR3 size: 12 residues. Trimming removed 2 bases from V and 5 bases from J, with 9 bases in between. Germline CDR1 GTSNPN, CDR2 SVGIG (reference sequence). The CDR3 DNA is TGTGCCTGGAGTCGGGGGGGGTATGGCTACACCTTC. It translates to CAWSRGGYGYTF.

Comment on this clone: It is likely a read error, because the conserved phenylalanine at the end of the CDR3 is missing. The DNA is left out, because the CDR3 cannot be placed on it with certainty; the CDR3 is given as TCRdb lists it. The gene calls are TRBV5-4 and TRBJ2-7; the table names TRBD2, a call not compared with the DNA. The CDR3 contains 11 residues when both ends are counted. Germline CDR1 reads SGHNT; CDR2 reads YYREEE (reference sequence). CDR3 in amino acids: CASSLDIPQRG.

This chain uses TRBV11-2 with TRBJ2-1, with 7 bases identical to TRBD2. After removal of 8 bases from V and 2 bases from J, the junction contained 9 bases not matched to a gene. Germline loops: CDR1 SGHAT, CDR2 FQNNGV. This CDR3 has 15 amino acids. The CDR3 sequence: CASGAIRGAYNEQFF. The CDR3 DNA sequence: TGTGCCAGCGGAGCTATCCGGGGGGCCTACAATGAGCAGTTCTTC. Full variable domain (outside the CDR3, taken from reference TRBV11-2 and TRBJ2-1): EAGVAQSPRYKIIEKRQSVAFWCNPISGHATLYWYQQILGQGPKLLIQFQNNGVVDDSQLPKDRFSAERLKGVDSTLKIQPAKLEDSAVYLCASGAIRGAYNEQFFGPGTRLTVL.

Of note for this clone: The same CDR3 is also encoded by other DNA sequences in this sample. The chain links TRBV6-5 to TRBJ1-5; D uncertain. V lost 0 bases and J lost 5, with 5 bases in between. The CDR3 is 13 residues long. CDR1 and CDR2 from the germline V gene are MNHEY and SVGAGI. CDR3 in amino acids: CASSYSGDQPQHF. The DNA of the CDR3 is TGTGCCAGCAGTTACTCTGGAGATCAGCCCCAGCATTTT.

The chain has TRBV23-1 and TRBJ2-3; 9 nucleotides line up with TRBD1. TRBV23-1 is treated as an ORF (open reading frame) with a function not yet certain. The J segment lost 4 bases and the V segment lost 2 bases, leaving 7 bases of the junction unmatched. The CDR3 covers 16 residues. The CDR3 region has the DNA TGCGCCAGCAGTCAACTACCGGGACAGGGCTCAGATACGCAGTATTTT. This codes for CASSQLPGQGSDTQYF.

By its share, this clone is medium-sized. No DNA is shown, since the ends of the CDR3 on it are uncertain; the CDR3 is the one TCRdb lists. The rearrangement joins TRBV10-3 to TRBJ2-2; TRBD2 reflects the table's D call only, with no check against the DNA. The CDR3 is 13 residues long, ends included. CDR1 is ENHRY and CDR2 is SYGVKD in the germline V gene. The CDR3 reads CAISDFGAGELFF.